This TCR beta chain was obtained from a study of T cell responses to AZD1222 COVID-19 vaccine. Study conclusions and caveats: Donors, mostly white British, included more females; clonal diversity was possibly underestimated. Seropositive AZD1222 recipients at baseline numbered only five to seven. A reported finding is that nearly half of spike-specific TCRs target unmutated variant regions.

Trimming cost V 5 bases and J 5 bases; bases outside gene matches: 6. The CDR3 totals 15 residues. Germline CDR1 and CDR2: MNHEY and SVGEGT. The method was immunoSEQ multiplex PCR; TCRdb's version includes in-frame clones alone and lacks a portion of them. The data contain some 130,000 clones, roughly 90% of them singletons. In regard to this clone: What it binds is not known.

The chain joins TRBV6-2 or TRBV6-3 to TRBJ2-3, with 11 bases identical to TRBD2. This TCR derives from an adult in good health. This material consisted of peripheral blood, taken on day 0 of AZD1222 vaccination. The CDR3 here is CASSRSGLAVDTQYF. The CDR3 DNA is TGTGCCAGCAGTAGATCGGGACTAGCGGTAGATACGCAGTATTTT.